The clone carrying this T cell receptor (beta chain) was recorded many times. V dropped 0 bases and J dropped 2 bases, with 3 bases sitting between them. There are 12 residues in the CDR3. Germline values: CDR1 DFQATT, CDR2 SNEGSKA (reference sequence). TCRdb re-derived calls from the RT-PCR reads in MiXCR, one entry per CDR3 protein. This table holds hundreds of thousands of distinct CDR3 sequences, approximately 15% found once. Sequencing was carried out using memory CD4+ T cells from blood. This sequence originates from a female donor in good health, serving as a healthy control. The rearrangement uses TRBV20-1 and TRBJ2-3; D not certain. CDR3 region: CSARDHTDTQYF. The DNA for the CDR3 is TGCAGTGCTAGAGACCACACAGATACGCAGTATTTT.